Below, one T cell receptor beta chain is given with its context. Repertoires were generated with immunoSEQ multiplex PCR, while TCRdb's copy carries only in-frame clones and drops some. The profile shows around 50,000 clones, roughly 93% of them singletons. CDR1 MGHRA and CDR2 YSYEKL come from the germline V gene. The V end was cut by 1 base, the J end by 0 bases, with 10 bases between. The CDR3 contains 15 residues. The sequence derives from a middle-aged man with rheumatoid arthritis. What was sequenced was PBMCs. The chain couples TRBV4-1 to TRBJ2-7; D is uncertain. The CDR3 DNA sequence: TGCGCCAGCAGCCAAGGTTATCGGGTCTCCTACGAGCAGTACTTC. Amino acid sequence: CASSQGYRVSYEQYF.